These 22 T cell receptor beta chains were sequenced from one sample in a study of CD8 T cells in Susac syndrome. An input of about 0.5 to 1 ug of RNA was subjected to reverse transcription using random hexamers. TCRdb recomputed calls from the immunoSEQ multiplex PCR reads with MiXCR, one row per CDR3 protein. The sample yields about 180,000 distinct CDR3 sequences, approximately 96% seen once. Input material: CD4+ T cells from PBMCs. The receptors here all came from a human donor with multiple sclerosis.

The rearrangement links TRBV2 to TRBJ1-1; D gene uncertain. The CDR3 is 14 amino acids. The V and J ends lost 6 bases and 5 bases respectively, with 16 bases between them. The germline V gene has CDR1 SNHLY and CDR2 FYNNEI. CDR3 in amino acids: CASRADLRRTEAFF. CDR3 sequence (DNA): TGTGCCAGCAGGGCTGATCTCAGACGGACTGAAGCTTTCTTT.

This clonotype has only one observation. CDR3 region: CASSLDTGPQHF. In DNA, the CDR3 is TGTGCCAGCAGCTTAGACACTGGACCCCAGCATTTT. The rearrangement links TRBV7-9 to TRBJ1-5; no definite D call. Germline CDR1 SEHNR, CDR2 FQNEAQ (reference sequence). The CDR3 totals 12 residues. Trimming removed 1 base at V and 10 bases at J, with 8 bases between.

This chain links TRBV27 with TRBJ1-6, with 7 bases aligning to TRBD1. Germline V gives CDR1 MNHEY, CDR2 SMNVEV (reference sequence). Germline trimming cut 2 bases from V and 8 bases from J; bases unmatched to any gene: 3. CDR3 length equals 14 residues. DNA of the CDR3: TGTGCCAGCAGTTTACAGGGGGGATATTCACCCCTCCACTTT. Translation gives CASSLQGGYSPLHF.

The chain joins TRBV12-3 or TRBV12-4 to TRBJ1-2; D call uncertain. V gave up 6 bases and J gave up 4 bases, with 9 bases separating them. The CDR3 is 12 residues long. The CDR3 coding sequence is TGTGCCAGCAGCCGCTCCCTCTATGGCTACACCTTC. It specifies CASSRSLYGYTF.

This clonotype appeared once. The genes are TRBV29-1 and TRBJ2-1, with unresolved D. In germline, CDR1 is SQVTM, CDR2 ANQGSEA. The CDR3 contains 11 residues. V gave up 8 bases and J gave up 3 bases, with 8 bases separating them. The chain's CDR3 is CSLKGYNEQFF. The CDR3 nucleotides read TGCAGCTTAAAGGGCTACAATGAGCAGTTCTTC.

This sequence joins TRBV12-3 or TRBV12-4 and TRBJ1-2; TRBD1 matches 10 bases. This CDR3 contains 15 residues. The V and J ends lost 5 bases and 4 bases, in that order; junction bases with no gene match: 7. For the CDR3, the DNA is TGTGCCAGCAGTCCCCGGGACAGGGGCCCCTATGGCTACACCTTC. Translation gives CASSPRDRGPYGYTF.

This chain connects TRBV7-8 to TRBJ1-4; D possibly corresponds to TRBD1 (6 bases). The germline V gene encodes CDR1 SGHVS and CDR2 FQNEAQ. The CDR3 is made up of 16 amino acids. The V end lost 6 bases, the J end lost 5 bases, and 19 bases lay between the germline ends. Here the CDR3 reads CASSPLRGATNEKLFF. As DNA, the CDR3 is TGTGCCAGCAGTCCCTTAAGGGGGGCTACAAATGAAAAACTGTTTTTT.

The rearrangement uses TRBV7-6 and TRBJ2-7, with a weak D call TRBD1 (5 bases). This CDR3 contains 14 residues. V was trimmed by 5 bases and J by 0 bases, leaving 11 bases between them. Germline V CDR1 and CDR2: SGHVS, FNYEAQ. CDR3 nucleotides: TGTGCCAGCAGCCCACAACAGGACTCCTACGAGCAGTACTTC. Its translation is CASSPQQDSYEQYF.

The rearrangement uses TRBV20-1 and TRBJ2-7; D perhaps matches TRBD1 (5 bases). Germline values: CDR1 DFQATT, CDR2 SNEGSKA (reference sequence). This CDR3 spans 14 amino acids. Trimming removed 0 bases at V and 0 bases at J, with 9 bases between. The CDR3 is CSARDHRSSYEQYF. The CDR3 DNA reads TGCAGTGCTAGAGACCACAGGAGCTCCTACGAGCAGTACTTC.

This clonotype was recorded only once. This rearrangement joins TRBV5-6 to TRBJ2-2, with 10 positions matching TRBD1. Trimming at V came to 4 bases and at J to 2 bases, leaving 5 bases not matched to a gene. The germline gives CDR1 SGHDT, CDR2 YYEEEE. This CDR3 has 16 residues. The DNA for the CDR3 is TGTGCCAGCAGCCGGACAGGGGGACGTAACACCGGGGAGCTGTTTTTT. Residues: CASSRTGGRNTGELFF.

The chain combines TRBV12-3 or TRBV12-4 with TRBJ1-6; D gene ambiguous. The CDR3 extends over 14 amino acids. Trimming cost V 5 bases and J 10 bases, with 15 bases left between them. CDR3 amino acids: CASSNRDLNSPLHF. CDR3 nucleotides: TGTGCCAGCAGTAACCGCGACCTAAACTCACCCCTCCACTTT.

CDR3 in amino acids: CASWQGAGYTF. In DNA form, the CDR3 reads TGTGCCAGCTGGCAGGGGGCTGGCTACACCTTC. The rearrangement joins TRBV6-6 to TRBJ1-2, with 8 bases that match TRBD1. The V gene's germline CDR1 is MNHNY and CDR2 SVGAGI (reference sequence). The ends lost 8 bases at V and 7 bases at J; junction bases unmatched: 3. This CDR3 comprises 11 residues.

This chain uses TRBV29-1 with TRBJ2-5; no clear D. V gave up 5 bases and J gave up 2 bases, with 12 bases separating them. Germline V gene data show CDR1 as SQVTM and CDR2 as ANQGSEA. CDR3 length equals 13 residues. In DNA, the CDR3 is TGCAGCGTTAATCGCGGAGATCAAGAGACCCAGTACTTC. It codes for CSVNRGDQETQYF.

The genes are TRBV30 and TRBJ2-7, with 7 bases identical to TRBD2. Germline lookup yields CDR1 GTSNPN and CDR2 SVGIG (reference sequence). The CDR3 has 12 residues. The trim removed 1 base at V and 6 bases at J, leaving 3 bases unmatched. The CDR3 DNA is TGTGCCTGGAGTGGGGGGGGTTCCGAGCAGTACTTC. This codes for CAWSGGGSEQYF. The whole variable domain, filled in from reference TRBV30 and TRBJ2-7, reads SQTIHQWPATLVQPVGSPLSLECTVEGTSNPNLYWYRQAAGRGLQLLFYSVGIGQISSEVPQNLSASRPQDRQFILSSKKLLLSDSGFYLCAWSGGGSEQYFGPGTRLTVT.

This sequence joins TRBV15 and TRBJ1-5; the D is unclear. This CDR3 has 12 amino acids. Germline assignment: CDR1 LNHNV and CDR2 YYDKDF (reference sequence). V was trimmed by 0 bases and J by 6 bases, leaving 3 bases between them. DNA of the CDR3: TGTGCCACCAGCAGAGATCGTCAGCCCCAGCATTTT. Translating gives CATSRDRQPQHF. The full variable domain, with the rest looked up from reference TRBV15 and TRBJ1-5, is DAMVIQNPRYQVTQFGKPVTLSCSQTLNHNVMYWYQQKSSQAPKLLFHYYDKDFNNEADTPDNFQSRRPNTSFCFLDIRSPGLGDTAMYLCATSRDRQPQHFGDGTRLSIL.

The gene calls are TRBV20-1 and TRBJ2-5; 10 bases fit TRBD2. The CDR3 is 14 amino acids. The germline V gene encodes CDR1 DFQATT and CDR2 SNEGSKA (reference sequence). The trim removed 5 bases at V and 1 base at J, leaving 4 bases unmatched. The CDR3 protein is CSAPLAGFQETQYF. CDR3 coding DNA: TGCAGTGCTCCACTAGCGGGGTTCCAAGAGACCCAGTACTTC.

This chain links TRBV4-1 with TRBJ2-1; D possibly corresponds to TRBD2 (5 bases). Germline lookup yields CDR1 MGHRA and CDR2 YSYEKL. With 0 bases removed from V and 9 bases from J, the gap between germline ends came to 9 bases. The CDR3 length is 13 residues. This CDR3 is CASSQDSVGEQFF. The CDR3, as DNA: TGCGCCAGCAGCCAAGATAGCGTTGGTGAGCAGTTCTTC.

CDR3 in amino acids: CAWSETGGPNQPQHF. CDR3 in DNA: TGTGCCTGGAGTGAGACAGGGGGCCCGAATCAGCCCCAGCATTTT. This chain connects TRBV30 to TRBJ1-5, with 10 bases fitting TRBD1. CDR3 length equals 15 residues. J gave up 4 bases and V 1 base, and 4 bases lay outside the gene matches. Germline CDR1 reads GTSNPN; CDR2 reads SVGIG (reference sequence).

The chain combines TRBV29-1 with TRBJ2-6; D is uncertain. Per germline, CDR1 SQVTM and CDR2 ANQGSEA. The CDR3 is 15 amino acids. V was pared by 5 bases and J by 2 bases, with 13 bases between. The CDR3 loop reads CSVYFVAAGANVLTF. CDR3 sequence (DNA): TGCAGCGTTTACTTCGTGGCAGCTGGGGCCAACGTCCTGACTTTC.

The rearrangement joins TRBV3-1 to TRBJ1-2, with D unclear. CDR3 length: 13 amino acids. Germline V lookup: CDR1 LGHDT, CDR2 YNNKEL (reference sequence). Trimming took off 3 bases at V and 6 bases at J, with 11 bases between the two ends. The CDR3 DNA follows: TGTGCCAGCAGCCACCGGGGAGGAGATGGCTACACCTTC. Residues: CASSHRGGDGYTF. The whole variable domain, filled in from reference TRBV3-1 and TRBJ1-2, reads DTAVSQTPKYLVTQMGNDKSIKCEQNLGHDTMYWYKQDSKKFLKIMFSYNNKELIINETVPNRFSPKSPDKAHLNLHINSLELGDSAVYFCASSHRGGDGYTFGSGTRLTVV.

The chain combines TRBV20-1 with TRBJ1-2; TRBD1 agrees at 7 bases. The CDR3 has 17 amino acids. Losses at the gene ends were 0 bases for V and 8 bases for J; bases not matched to a gene: 18. From germline, CDR1 is DFQATT and CDR2 SNEGSKA (reference sequence). As DNA, the CDR3 is TGCAGTGCTAGAGATCGCGGGACAGCCGAGGCCAACGGGGGCTACACCTTC. Protein: CSARDRGTAEANGGYTF.

The genes are TRBV20-1 and TRBJ1-1, with TRBD1 as a possible D gene (5 bases). V shed 3 bases and J shed 4 bases, with 15 bases lying between them. Germline CDR1 DFQATT, CDR2 SNEGSKA (reference sequence). CDR3 length: 14 residues. CDR3 sequence reads: CSASRQGRVTEAFF. The DNA for the CDR3 is TGCAGTGCTAGCCGCCAGGGTAGGGTCACTGAAGCTTTCTTT.